This T cell receptor beta chain was recorded in a study of T cells after yellow fever vaccination. At least ten counts were recorded for this clonotype. V was clipped by 5 bases and J by 2 bases; unmatched bases: 9. Germline CDR1 and CDR2: MGHRA and YSYEKL. CDR3 length equals 16 residues. TCRdb independently ran MiXCR on the 5' RACE reads; one entry per CDR3 protein. The repertoire has 50,000 or so distinct CDR3 sequences, approximately 7% of them found once; the top ten carry 28%. Here the sequenced sample was CD8+ T cells sorted from PBMCs, taken roughly 15 days after the first yellow fever vaccination. The sequence derives from a man younger than 30 who received the YFV17D yellow fever vaccine. The rearrangement links TRBV4-1 to TRBJ1-5, with 7 bases that match TRBD1. CDR3 in amino acids: CASSLQTGKGNQPQHF. The CDR3 region has the DNA TGCGCCAGCAGCTTGCAGACAGGGAAGGGCAATCAGCCCCAGCATTTT.